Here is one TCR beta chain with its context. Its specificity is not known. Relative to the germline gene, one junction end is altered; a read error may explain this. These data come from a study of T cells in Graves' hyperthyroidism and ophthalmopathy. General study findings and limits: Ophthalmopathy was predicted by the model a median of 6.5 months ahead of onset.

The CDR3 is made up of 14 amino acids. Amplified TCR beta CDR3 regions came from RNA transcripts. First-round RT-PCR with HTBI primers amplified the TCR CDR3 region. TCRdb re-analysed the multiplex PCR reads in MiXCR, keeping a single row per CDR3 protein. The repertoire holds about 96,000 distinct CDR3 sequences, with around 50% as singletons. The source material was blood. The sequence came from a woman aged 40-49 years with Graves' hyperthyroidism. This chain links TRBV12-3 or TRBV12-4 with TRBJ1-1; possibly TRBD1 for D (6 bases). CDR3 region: CASSLDRANTGAFF. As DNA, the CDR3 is TGTGCCAGCAGTTTAGACAGGGCAAACACTGGAGCTTTCTTT.